These 30 T cell receptor beta chains share one sample of origin, sequenced in a study of shared clonotypes between healthy human individuals. Repertoires were generated with immunoSEQ multiplex PCR, while TCRdb's copy carries only in-frame clones and drops some. This table holds about 1.5 million clones, 95% to 99% found once. Input material: naive CD4+ T cells sorted from blood. Subset described: CD45RA+ positively selected. The receptors were gathered from a young man in good health.

In DNA, the CDR3 is TGTGCCAGCAGCTTAGAGCCCGCGGATACGCAGTATTTT. Translating gives CASSLEPADTQYF. V gene TRBV13 combines with J gene TRBJ2-3; D is ambiguous. The germline gives CDR1 PRHDT, CDR2 FYEKMQ (reference sequence). The CDR3 extends over 13 amino acids. V lost 1 base to trimming and J lost 6 bases, with 8 bases between them.

The rearrangement uses TRBV6-6 and TRBJ2-1; D may be TRBD1 (5 bases). Germline CDR1 and CDR2: MNHNY and SVGAGI (reference sequence). There are 14 residues in the CDR3. Deletions cut 0 bases from V and 8 bases from J, with 11 bases between. This CDR3 reads CASSYSDQGYEQFF. The CDR3 nucleotides are TGTGCCAGCAGTTACTCAGACCAGGGATATGAGCAGTTCTTC.

The genes are TRBV19 and TRBJ1-1, with TRBD1 identical over 8 bases. Germline V CDR1 and CDR2: LNHDA, SQIVND (reference sequence). The junction had 11 bases not matched to a gene; V was cut back by 6 bases and J by 5 bases. The CDR3 covers 15 residues. CDR3 nucleotides: TGTGCCAGTAGGAAGGCAGGGGGCGTAGGGACTGAAGCTTTCTTT. This codes for CASRKAGGVGTEAFF.

This chain links TRBV6-5 with TRBJ2-7; 7 nucleotides agree with TRBD1. Germline CDR1 MNHEY, CDR2 SVGAGI. The CDR3 spans 14 residues. V was pared by 4 bases and J by 2 bases, with 5 bases of the junction left unmatched. DNA of the CDR3: TGTGCCAGCAGTTTTTACAGGGGAACCTACGAGCAGTACTTC. This codes for CASSFYRGTYEQYF.

This chain joins TRBV4-3 and TRBJ1-1; 7 bases line up with TRBD1. CDR3 size: 15 residues. The V gene end was trimmed by 0 bases and the J gene end by 1 base; junction bases not matched to a gene: 2. Germline V gives CDR1 LGHNA, CDR2 YSLEER. CDR3: CASSQDNRGNTEAFF. The CDR3 DNA reads TGCGCCAGCAGCCAAGATAACAGGGGGAACACTGAAGCTTTCTTT.

The chain carries TRBV7-9 and TRBJ2-5; 12 nucleotides match TRBD2. CDR1 and CDR2 from the germline V gene are SEHNR and FQNEAQ (reference sequence). V was pared by 2 bases and J by 0 bases, with 4 bases of the junction left unmatched. The CDR3 runs 17 residues. DNA for the CDR3: TGTGCCAGCAGCTTACTGGGGACTAGCGGGTACCAAGAGACCCAGTACTTC. Translated, it gives CASSLLGTSGYQETQYF.

On this clone itself: The same CDR3 is also encoded by other DNA sequences in this sample. The rearrangement uses TRBV30 and TRBJ2-3; D may be TRBD1 or TRBD2 (5 bases each). Trimming stripped 3 bases from V and 6 bases from J, with 7 bases between. The CDR3 has 11 residues. The germline V gene has CDR1 GTSNPN and CDR2 SVGIG (reference sequence). CDR3 nucleotide sequence: TGTGCCTGGAGCCGGGGCGATACGCAGTATTTT. This codes for CAWSRGDTQYF. The entire variable domain, with the rest obtained from reference TRBV30 and TRBJ2-3, is as follows: SQTIHQWPATLVQPVGSPLSLECTVEGTSNPNLYWYRQAAGRGLQLLFYSVGIGQISSEVPQNLSASRPQDRQFILSSKKLLLSDSGFYLCAWSRGDTQYFGPGTRLTVL.

The chain has TRBV7-2 and TRBJ2-1, with 7 bases identical to TRBD2. CDR1 and CDR2 (germline): SGHTA, FQGNSA. V dropped 5 bases and J dropped 12; count of bases not matched to a gene: 13. The CDR3 covers 14 residues. The CDR3 bases are TGTGCCAGCAGCCCCCTCGCGTCGGGACTACTGCAGTTCTTC. This gives the protein CASSPLASGLLQFF.

The CDR3 DNA is TGTGCCATCAGTGGGACAGGGGAGTCCTGGGCTTTCTTT. It translates to CAISGTGESWAFF. The chain recombines TRBV10-3 with TRBJ1-1; 9 positions match TRBD1. Per the germline V gene, CDR1 is ENHRY and CDR2 is SYGVKD. With V trimmed by 4 bases and J by 11 bases, 8 bases remained unmatched. CDR3 length: 13 residues.

This sequence joins TRBV18 and TRBJ1-1; TRBD1 aligns across 8 bases. The ends lost 6 bases at V and 8 bases at J; junction bases unmatched: 8. The V gene's germline CDR1 is KGHSH and CDR2 LQKENI. The CDR3 is 13 residues long. Here the CDR3 DNA reads TGTGCCAGCTCGGGACAGGCCCCTTCGGAAGCTTTCTTT. Translation: CASSGQAPSEAFF.

Of note for this clone: The junction departs from the called germline gene at one end, perhaps through a read error. The chain carries TRBV7-9 and TRBJ2-3; D not certain. Germline-derived CDR1 and CDR2 are SEHNR and FQNEAQ (reference sequence). The CDR3 extends over 15 amino acids. CDR3 DNA: TGCGCCAGCAGCCGAGCCCTGAACCCGGGAGATACGCAGTATTTT. Translation: CASSRALNPGDTQYF.

The CDR3 protein is CASSQPIQGADQPQHF. CDR3 sequence (DNA): TGTGCCAGCAGCCAGCCCATCCAGGGGGCCGATCAGCCCCAGCATTTT. V is TRBV21-1 and J is TRBJ1-5; TRBD1, as called in the table, went unchecked against the DNA. TRBV21-1 is deemed a pseudogene. This CDR3 contains 16 residues.

The chain has TRBV11-2 and TRBJ1-2; no clear D gene. CDR3 size: 19 residues. The V end was cut by 5 bases, the J end by 0 bases, with 25 bases between. Germline V gene sequence: CDR1 SGHAT, CDR2 FQNNGV. CDR3 coding DNA: TGTGCCAGCAGCCGTGCTGTGGGCCTCAAAATACAAGCTAACTATGGCTACACCTTC. This translates into CASSRAVGLKIQANYGYTF.

V and J are TRBV28 and TRBJ1-1; weak D call: TRBD1 (6 bases). V shed 6 bases and J shed 6 bases, with 14 bases lying between them. This CDR3 has 13 amino acids. Germline V gene lookup returns CDR1 MDHEN and CDR2 SYDVKM. The CDR3 coding sequence is TGTGCCAGCAGACAGGACAGTTACTCTGAAGCTTTCTTT. Translating gives CASRQDSYSEAFF.

The chain couples TRBV2 to TRBJ2-7, with D possibly TRBD2 on 5 matching bases. The germline gives CDR1 SNHLY, CDR2 FYNNEI. This CDR3 region has 12 residues. V gave up 6 bases and J gave up 3 bases, with 9 bases separating them. The CDR3 DNA sequence: TGTGCCAGCAGGGAGGACCTCTACGAGCAGTACTTC. Translating it yields CASREDLYEQYF.

The V and J genes are TRBV18 and TRBJ2-5; D perhaps matches TRBD1 (6 bases). CDR1 and CDR2 from the germline V gene are KGHSH and LQKENI. This CDR3 spans 13 amino acids. Deletions cut 8 bases from V and 1 base from J, with 11 bases between. For the CDR3, the DNA is TGTGCCAGCACCGGACAGCCCCAAGAGACCCAGTACTTC. Its protein product is CASTGQPQETQYF. The full variable domain, rest sourced from reference TRBV18 and TRBJ2-5, is NAGVMQNPRHLVRRRGQEARLRCSPMKGHSHVYWYRQLPEEGLKFMVYLQKENIIDESGMPKERFSAEFPKEGPSILRIQQVVRGDSAAYFCASTGQPQETQYFGPGTRLLVL.

V usage is TRBV5-1 and J usage is TRBJ2-5, with a possible D match to TRBD2 (5 bases). The V end lost 0 bases, the J end lost 3 bases, and 9 bases lay between the germline ends. This CDR3 comprises 14 residues. Germline CDR1 SGHRS, CDR2 YFSETQ. CDR3 DNA: TGCGCCAGCAGCTTGGGGACTCGTAAAGAGACCCAGTACTTC. This translates into CASSLGTRKETQYF.

This clone was seen a single time. The chain has TRBV7-9 and TRBJ2-1, with 8 bases fitting TRBD1. This CDR3 has 19 residues. The germline V gene has CDR1 SEHNR and CDR2 FQNEAQ (reference sequence). The ends lost 5 bases at V and 2 bases at J; junction bases unmatched: 17. The CDR3, as DNA: TGTGCCAGCAGCGCTATAGCAGGGGGCCTCCTCTACGCCTACAATGAGCAGTTCTTC. Its translation: CASSAIAGGLLYAYNEQFF.

The table lists this clone with a count of one. The same CDR3 arises from other DNA sequences in this sample as well. The chain recombines TRBV28 with TRBJ2-7; D call uncertain. Germline V lookup: CDR1 MDHEN, CDR2 SYDVKM. Deletions cut 5 bases from V and 4 bases from J, with 9 bases between. CDR3 length: 12 residues. DNA for the CDR3: TGTGCCAGCAGTCCCCCCGGGTACGAGCAGTACTTC. Its translation: CASSPPGYEQYF.

The chain recombines TRBV7-2 with TRBJ1-1, with no clear D. V shed 6 bases and J shed 1 base, with 9 bases lying between them. Germline CDR1 is SGHTA and CDR2 is FQGNSA. CDR3 length: 13 amino acids. For the CDR3, the DNA is TGTGCCAGCAGGGCTTCTGCGAACACTGAAGCTTTCTTT. Its translation: CASRASANTEAFF.

A word on this clone: Other DNA variants within this sample encode the same CDR3. CDR3: CASSLAGQGTDTQYF. The CDR3 nucleotides read TGTGCCAGCAGCTTGGCTGGACAGGGCACAGATACGCAGTATTTT. This chain links TRBV5-6 with TRBJ2-3; 7 bases are a match to TRBD1. Germline CDR1 reads SGHDT; CDR2 reads YYEEEE. With 0 bases clipped from V and 1 base from J, the junction kept 2 bases outside the gene matches. This CDR3 region has 15 residues.

This clone was picked up one time. The J gene is TRBJ2-5, the V gene TRBV5-1, with 8 bases that match TRBD1. Germline loops: CDR1 SGHRS, CDR2 YFSETQ. The CDR3 extends over 16 amino acids. The V segment lost 0 bases and the J segment 7 bases; nucleotides outside the gene matches: 11. The CDR3 spells CASSLGFGQGSGTQYF. The CDR3 nucleotides are TGCGCCAGCAGCTTGGGGTTCGGACAGGGCAGCGGGACCCAGTACTTC.

The chain recombines TRBV11-2 with TRBJ2-7; D might be TRBD1 (6 bases). This CDR3 comprises 15 residues. Per germline, CDR1 SGHAT and CDR2 FQNNGV. Trimming left V 5 bases short and J 6 bases short, with 20 bases between. This CDR3 reads CASSLGVGPTGEQYF. CDR3 nucleotide sequence: TGTGCCAGCAGCCTAGGGGTGGGGCCGACAGGCGAGCAGTACTTC.

The chain employs TRBV28 and TRBJ1-1; tentatively, D is TRBD1 (5 bases). The ends were cut back, 5 bases at V and 1 base at J, with 8 bases in the middle. Germline values: CDR1 MDHEN, CDR2 SYDVKM. The CDR3 is made up of 13 amino acids. CDR3 sequence (DNA): TGTGCCAGCAGTGACGGGGGGAACACTGAAGCTTTCTTT. It is translated as CASSDGGNTEAFF.

This rearrangement joins TRBV6-1 to TRBJ2-2, with TRBD2 matching over 7 bases. Germline CDR1 MNHNS, CDR2 SASEGT. After removal of 6 bases from V and 1 base from J, the junction contained 2 bases not matched to a gene. The CDR3 totals 14 residues. CDR3 loop: CASRQRENTGELFF. The CDR3 DNA sequence: TGTGCCAGCAGGCAGCGGGAGAACACCGGGGAGCTGTTTTTT.

This sequence joins TRBV4-2 and TRBJ2-1, with D perhaps given as TRBD1 or TRBD2 (8 bases each). CDR3 length equals 19 residues. The ends were cut back, 4 bases at V and 6 bases at J, with 28 bases in the middle. Germline V gives CDR1 LGHNA, CDR2 YNFKEQ. The CDR3 loop is CASSPQGAGGLTGANEQFF. In DNA, the CDR3 is TGTGCCAGCAGCCCCCAGGGGGCGGGAGGTCTTACAGGGGCCAATGAGCAGTTCTTC.

The chain carries TRBV2 and TRBJ2-1, with D tentatively TRBD1 (5 bases). The V end was cut by 6 bases, the J end by 3 bases, with 18 bases between. The CDR3 has 16 residues. The germline V gene encodes CDR1 SNHLY and CDR2 FYNNEI. The CDR3 DNA reads TGTGCCAGCAGGGGGCCCTCGAGTAGCAGCTACAATGAGCAGTTCTTC. It is translated as CASRGPSSSSYNEQFF. Full variable domain (missing parts from reference TRBV2 and TRBJ2-1): EPEVTQTPSHQVTQMGQEVILRCVPISNHLYFYWYRQILGQKVEFLVSFYNNEISEKSEIFDDQFSVERPDGSNFTLKIRSTKLEDSAMYFCASRGPSSSSYNEQFFGPGTRLTVL.

CDR3: CSVRDRGGDTQYF. CDR3 DNA: TGCAGCGTTCGTGACAGGGGAGGAGATACGCAGTATTTT. The chain links TRBV29-1 to TRBJ2-3; 8 bases line up with TRBD1. Germline V lookup: CDR1 SQVTM, CDR2 ANQGSEA. Trimming took 5 bases from V and 5 from J; bases not matched to a gene: 6. The CDR3 extends over 13 amino acids.

A single count supports this clone. This sequence joins TRBV18 and TRBJ2-1; D is unclear. Per germline, CDR1 KGHSH and CDR2 LQKENI. The CDR3 extends over 12 amino acids. V gave up 2 bases and J gave up 6 bases, with 5 bases separating them. The CDR3 nucleotides read TGTGCCAGCTCACCAAACACCAATGAGCAGTTCTTC. Translation: CASSPNTNEQFF.

The CDR3 region is CASSLREEFF. DNA of the CDR3: TGTGCCAGCAGCTTGCGAGAAGAGTTCTTC. The V call is TRBV7-9, the J call TRBJ2-1; no reliable D call. V was shortened by 3 bases and J by 14 bases, with 8 bases between the two germline ends. CDR3 length: 10 residues. Germline assignment: CDR1 SEHNR and CDR2 FQNEAQ (reference sequence).